The 10 T cell receptor beta chains in this list originate from one sample, sequenced in a study of post-analysis software for immune sequencing data. General study points: Patients used about 5 TRBV segments, including TRBV5-6, TRBV5-1 and TRBV20-1, more often than controls.

These TCRs are of unknown antigen specificity. Unique molecular identifiers were built into the TCR beta cDNA libraries. TCRdb redid the calling of the PCR reads with MiXCR, one entry per CDR3 protein. The data contain roughly 670,000 distinct CDR3 sequences, approximately 60% of them singletons. Sequenced sample: blood. These receptor sequences come from a girl aged 2 to 9 with multiple sclerosis.

The chain carries TRBV2 and TRBJ2-4; TRBD2 matches 9 bases. The closer fit of TRBJ2-7 to the DNA end suggests the J call may be wrong. Germline CDR1 is SNHLY and CDR2 is FYNNEI. The CDR3 has 15 amino acids. Here the CDR3 DNA reads TGTGCCAGCAGTGAGGGGACTAGCATCAACTACGAGCAGTACTTC. It codes for CASSEGTSINYEQYF.

The V call is TRBV3-1, the J call TRBJ2-5, with 10 bases identical to TRBD2. CDR1 and CDR2 (germline): LGHDT, YNNKEL (reference sequence). The CDR3 is made up of 16 amino acids. With 1 base clipped from V and 5 bases from J, the junction kept 7 bases outside the gene matches. The CDR3 sequence: CASSQGTAGGTETQYF. DNA for the CDR3: TGTGCCAGCAGCCAAGGTACAGCGGGAGGGACGGAGACCCAGTACTTC.

V and J are TRBV7-9 and TRBJ2-1, with D possibly matching TRBD2 (6 bases). V lost 1 base, J lost 12 bases, and 22 bases lay in between. Germline V gene lookup returns CDR1 SEHNR and CDR2 FQNEAQ (reference sequence). CDR3 length: 16 amino acids. CDR3 sequence: CASSLGMASADDGQFF. DNA of the CDR3: TGTGCCAGCAGCTTAGGTATGGCTAGCGCCGATGACGGGCAGTTCTTC.

The chain has TRBV11-3 and TRBJ2-4; D uncertain. Germline V gene sequence: CDR1 SGHNT, CDR2 YENEEA. The CDR3 consists of 16 residues. V was clipped by 3 bases and J by 0 bases, with 12 bases between them. The CDR3: CASSFTITRAKNIQYF. CDR3 nucleotide sequence: TGTGCCAGCAGCTTCACCATTACCAGAGCCAAAAACATTCAGTACTTC.

J is TRBJ1-2 and V is TRBV28; 7 nucleotides line up with TRBD1. The CDR3 has 16 amino acids. Unmatched junction bases numbered 8, after V lost 0 bases and J lost 4 bases. Germline V lookup: CDR1 MDHEN, CDR2 SYDVKM. The CDR3 DNA reads as TGTGCCAGCAGTTTATGGGGAGGGGGCGCGGGCTATGGCTACACCTTC. Its protein product is CASSLWGGGAGYGYTF.

The chain has TRBV14 and TRBJ2-7; 8 bases are shared with TRBD1. The CDR3 sequence is 15 residues long. Germline-derived CDR1 and CDR2 are SGHDN and FVKESK. V lost 0 bases and J lost 3; bases outside the gene matches: 4. CDR3 amino acids: CASSQDRTGLYEQYF. The CDR3, as DNA: TGTGCCAGCAGCCAAGACAGGACAGGGCTCTACGAGCAGTACTTC.

On this clonotype itself: A junction boundary mismatches the germline segment, possibly from a read error. This chain joins TRBV20-1 and TRBJ2-5; 9 positions agree with TRBD1. The V gene's germline CDR1 is DFQATT and CDR2 SNEGSKA (reference sequence). CDR3 length equals 12 residues. For the CDR3, the DNA is TGCGGTGCCGACAGGGGGAAAGAGACCCAGTACTTC. Amino acid sequence: CGADRGKETQYF.

J is TRBJ2-5 and V is TRBV6-6; a weak D match, TRBD1 (6 bases). CDR3 length: 15 amino acids. CDR1 MNHNY and CDR2 SVGAGI come from the germline V gene (reference sequence). V lost 6 bases and J 5 bases, leaving 19 bases between the germline ends. The CDR3 DNA reads as TGTGCCAGCAGACAGGGTCTCCCCACACACGAGACCCAGTACTTC. This translates into CASRQGLPTHETQYF.

This clonotype was found a few times. This chain connects TRBV2 to TRBJ2-3, with D possibly matching TRBD2 (5 bases). Deletions cut 7 bases from V and 4 bases from J, with 9 bases between. Germline V lookup: CDR1 SNHLY, CDR2 FYNNEI. The CDR3 is made up of 12 amino acids. CDR3 in amino acids: CASKLVADTQYF. The CDR3 coding sequence is TGTGCCAGCAAACTAGTGGCAGATACGCAGTATTTT.

J is TRBJ1-4 and V is TRBV28, with D unclear. Trimming removed 5 bases at V and 4 bases at J, with 5 bases between. This CDR3 has 12 amino acids. Germline lookup yields CDR1 MDHEN and CDR2 SYDVKM. CDR3 DNA sequence: TGTGCCAGCAGTGAATTTAATGAAAAACTGTTTTTT. Translated: CASSEFNEKLFF.